This section outlines one TCR beta chain sequence together with its context. The antigen is not known. Germline V gene lookup returns CDR1 SGHDN and CDR2 FVKESK. V lost 2 bases and J lost 4; bases outside the gene matches: 5. The CDR3 is 15 amino acids. This PCR relied on a set of 60 Vbeta primers and 13 Jbeta primers. TCRdb's table, derived via immunoSEQ multiplex PCR, lists solely in-frame clones and lacks some. This table holds 65,000 or so clones, approximately 60% found once. This sample stems from a study of cytomegalovirus exposure and HLA in healthy donors. General study results and limits: Testing in vitro showed a few CMV-associated chains specific for CMV antigens. As a later analysis revealed, the rate of TCR association differed by HLA locus, with DRB1 most and HLA-C fewest.

The rearrangement links TRBV14 to TRBJ2-1, with 7 bases that match TRBD1. This clonotype was obtained from a man aged 30-40 years in good health and CMV-seronegative. The sequenced material came from PBMCs. The CDR3, as DNA: TGTGCCAGCAGCCAACCGACAGGGACATACAATGAGCAGTTCTTC. It encodes CASSQPTGTYNEQFF.